Each of the 17 T cell receptor beta chains below was sequenced from the same sample in a study of cytomegalovirus exposure and HLA in healthy donors. In the PCR, 60 Vbeta and 13 Jbeta primers were used. Some clones are missing from TCRdb's copy, which holds only in-frame ones; the method was immunoSEQ multiplex PCR. The sample carries approximately 93,000 clones, 82% recorded once. Source material: PBMCs. The receptors originated from a man aged 50-60 years in good health and CMV-seronegative.

The rearrangement links TRBV6-5 to TRBJ2-5; D remains ambiguous. CDR3 length: 13 residues. With 2 bases removed from V and 2 bases from J, the gap between germline ends came to 6 bases. The V gene's germline CDR1 is MNHEY and CDR2 SVGAGI. The CDR3 DNA reads as TGTGCCAGCAGTTACCGGCGGCAAGAGACCCAGTACTTC. Its protein is CASSYRRQETQYF.

The CDR3 protein is CASRQGMNTEAFF. CDR3 DNA: TGTGCCAGCAGACAGGGGATGAACACTGAAGCTTTCTTT. The gene calls are TRBV9 and TRBJ1-1; 7 bases map to TRBD1. In germline, CDR1 is SGDLS, CDR2 YYNGEE. The J segment lost 0 bases and the V segment lost 5 bases, leaving 1 base of the junction unmatched. The CDR3 consists of 13 residues.

The chain carries TRBV6-5 and TRBJ2-3, with 9 bases matching TRBD2. The CDR3 sequence is 14 residues long. Trimming took 3 bases from V and 6 from J; bases not matched to a gene: 4. The germline V gene has CDR1 MNHEY and CDR2 SVGAGI. The CDR3 nucleotides are TGTGCCAGCAGTTATGTAGCGGGAGCTGATACGCAGTATTTT. It is translated as CASSYVAGADTQYF.

V usage is TRBV7-8 and J usage is TRBJ1-5; a possible D gene is TRBD1 (6 bases). This CDR3 spans 16 amino acids. V was clipped by 3 bases and J by 0 bases, with 12 bases between them. Germline CDR1 SGHVS, CDR2 FQNEAQ. The DNA of the CDR3 is TGTGCCAGCAGCTTCGGACAGATAAATAGCAATCAGCCCCAGCATTTT. It encodes CASSFGQINSNQPQHF.

The chain is built from TRBV1 and TRBJ2-1; no DNA check was done on the table's D call, TRBD2. TRBV1 is recorded as a pseudogene. CDR3 length: 19 amino acids. The CDR3, as DNA: TGCACCACCGTTGAAAAGGGGACTAGCGGGAGGGACCCATACAATGAGCAGTTCTTC. Residues: CTTVEKGTSGRDPYNEQFF.

This sequence joins TRBV28 and TRBJ1-3, with D perhaps matching TRBD1 (6 bases). Germline V gene sequence: CDR1 MDHEN, CDR2 SYDVKM. V lost 3 bases and J lost 4, with 13 bases in between. This CDR3 has 15 residues. This CDR3 is CASSFRGGRGNTIYF. The CDR3 region has the DNA TGTGCCAGCAGTTTTCGTGGGGGCCGGGGAAACACCATATATTTT.

The V call is TRBV7-2, the J call TRBJ1-1, with D possibly matching TRBD1 (6 bases). Germline CDR1 SGHTA, CDR2 FQGNSA. The CDR3 contains 13 residues. V lost 1 base and J lost 6, with 9 bases in between. The CDR3 loop reads CASSLGRTAEAFF. CDR3 DNA: TGTGCCAGCAGCTTAGGTCGGACAGCTGAAGCTTTCTTT.

The rearrangement joins TRBV5-1 to TRBJ1-2; D ambiguous. Trimming took off 2 bases at V and 4 bases at J, with 9 bases between the two ends. The CDR3 extends over 13 amino acids. CDR1 is SGHRS and CDR2 is YFSETQ in the germline V gene. The CDR3 DNA reads TGCGCCAGCAGCTTCCGGGAAAGCTATGGCTACACCTTC. It specifies CASSFRESYGYTF.

This sequence joins TRBV28 and TRBJ1-2; D remains unclear. Looked up from germline, CDR1 is MDHEN and CDR2 is SYDVKM. CDR3 length: 14 amino acids. V shed 5 bases and J shed 1 base, with 11 bases lying between them. In DNA, the CDR3 is TGTGCCAGCAGTCCCCCGGCGGTTAACTATGGCTACACCTTC. Its translation: CASSPPAVNYGYTF.

This clone was found a few times. The chain combines TRBV11-2 with TRBJ2-3; 9 positions match TRBD2. V gave up 1 base and J gave up 6 bases; unmatched junction bases: 8. CDR1 and CDR2 (germline): SGHAT, FQNNGV. The CDR3 extends over 16 amino acids. DNA for the CDR3: TGTGCCAGCAGCTTAGTCTACGGCGGGAGGGCGGATACGCAGTATTTT. It is translated as CASSLVYGGRADTQYF.

The chain joins TRBV5-4 to TRBJ2-3, with a tentative D call TRBD2 (5 bases). The CDR3 consists of 14 residues. V was trimmed by 2 bases and J by 1 base, leaving 8 bases between them. CDR1 is SGHNT, CDR2 YYREEE, per germline (reference sequence). CDR3 residues: CASSFGRGTDTQYF. CDR3 nucleotide sequence: TGTGCCAGCAGCTTCGGGCGGGGCACAGATACGCAGTATTTT.

The chain joins TRBV4-1 to TRBJ1-3; D is uncertain. CDR3 size: 14 residues. The germline V and J ends were trimmed by 1 base and 1 base, with 5 bases remaining between them. Germline loops: CDR1 MGHRA, CDR2 YSYEKL. CDR3 in amino acids: CASSQAQSGNTIYF. The CDR3 region has the DNA TGCGCCAGCAGCCAAGCACAGTCTGGAAACACCATATATTTT.

The CDR3 spells CASSNNYEQYF. For the CDR3, the DNA is TGTGCCAGCAGTAACAACTACGAGCAGTACTTC. V is TRBV27 and J is TRBJ2-5; the D is unclear. The J call is uncertain, as TRBJ2-7 better fits the DNA end. There are 11 residues in the CDR3. Looked up from germline, CDR1 is MNHEY and CDR2 is SMNVEV (reference sequence).

This clone was detected once. The rearrangement links TRBV7-2 to TRBJ2-5, with D possibly matching TRBD1 (5 bases). The CDR3 is made up of 15 amino acids. Trimming left V 5 bases short and J 5 bases short, with 18 bases between. Germline V gives CDR1 SGHTA, CDR2 FQGNSA. The CDR3 DNA follows: TGTGCCAGCAGCCCACAGGTACGCGGTGGCGAGACCCAGTACTTC. Translating gives CASSPQVRGGETQYF.

The chain combines TRBV11-2 with TRBJ1-5; maybe TRBD1 (6 bases). CDR3 size: 16 residues. V dropped 5 bases and J dropped 7 bases, with 21 bases sitting between them. Germline CDR1 and CDR2: SGHAT and FQNNGV. CDR3 in amino acids: CASSPTTGSVQQPQHF. CDR3 coding DNA: TGTGCCAGCAGCCCTACTACAGGGAGTGTACAACAGCCCCAGCATTTT.

The V call is TRBV27, the J call TRBJ1-5; 9 positions match TRBD1. The CDR3 runs to 15 residues. CDR1 is MNHEY and CDR2 is SMNVEV in the germline V gene (reference sequence). Trimming took 6 bases from V and 4 from J; bases not matched to a gene: 7. CDR3: CASSTTGGGNQPQHF. The CDR3 DNA reads TGTGCCAGCAGCACGACAGGGGGTGGAAATCAGCCCCAGCATTTT.

The chain carries TRBV28 and TRBJ2-1, with no clear D. V dropped 2 bases and J dropped 7 bases, with 6 bases sitting between them. Germline lookup yields CDR1 MDHEN and CDR2 SYDVKM. This CDR3 region has 12 residues. The CDR3 region has the DNA TGTGCCAGCAGTTTAACGAGGAATGAGCAGTTCTTC. Translated: CASSLTRNEQFF.